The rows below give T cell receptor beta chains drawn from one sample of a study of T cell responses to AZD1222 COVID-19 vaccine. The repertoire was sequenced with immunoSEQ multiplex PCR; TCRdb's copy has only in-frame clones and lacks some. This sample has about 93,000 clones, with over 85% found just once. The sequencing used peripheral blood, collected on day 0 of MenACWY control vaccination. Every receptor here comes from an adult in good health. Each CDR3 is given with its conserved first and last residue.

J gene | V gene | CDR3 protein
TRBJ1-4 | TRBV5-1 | CASTSGTGRNEKLFF
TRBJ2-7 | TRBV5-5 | CASSLRSQTHYEQYF
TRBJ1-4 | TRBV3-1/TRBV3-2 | CASSLGPGGLNEKLFF
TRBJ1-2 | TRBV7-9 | CASSFPLDSPYGYTF
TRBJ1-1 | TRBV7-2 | CASSLDGDRGGLGEAFF
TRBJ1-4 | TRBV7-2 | CASSDTGGGEKLFF
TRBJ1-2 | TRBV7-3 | CASSLTSAEGRGNYGYTF
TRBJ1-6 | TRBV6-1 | CASSERDTSPLHF
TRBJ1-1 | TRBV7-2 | CASSLAGTGGTEAFF
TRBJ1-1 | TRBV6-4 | CASSVFMNTEAFF
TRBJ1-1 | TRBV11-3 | CASSARQGVTEAFF